This TCR beta chain was obtained from a study of identical twins. MiXCR, run by TCRdb on the 5' RACE reads, gives a single entry per CDR3 protein. The sample gives 570,000 or so distinct CDR3 sequences, over 8.5% of which show up once; 2.5% to 3.5% is in the top ten. General study findings and limits: A cross-sectional statistical analysis, not follow-up of the same donors, supported the conclusions.

J lost 3 bases, V lost 0 bases, and 14 bases had no gene match. The CDR3 totals 20 residues. Germline V lookup: CDR1 LGHDT, CDR2 YNNKEL (reference sequence). This clonotype has more than one count but fewer than ten. The antigen is undetermined. These data were also reused for a study on yellow fever vaccine responses in identical twins.

Input material: PBMCs. The V gene is TRBV3-1, the J gene TRBJ2-1; 10 nucleotides align to TRBD1. The TCR originated in a young woman in good health. The CDR3: CASSQDSGQGFFTIYNEQFF. The CDR3 DNA reads as TGTGCCAGCAGCCAAGATTCGGGACAGGGGTTCTTTACCATCTACAATGAGCAGTTCTTC.